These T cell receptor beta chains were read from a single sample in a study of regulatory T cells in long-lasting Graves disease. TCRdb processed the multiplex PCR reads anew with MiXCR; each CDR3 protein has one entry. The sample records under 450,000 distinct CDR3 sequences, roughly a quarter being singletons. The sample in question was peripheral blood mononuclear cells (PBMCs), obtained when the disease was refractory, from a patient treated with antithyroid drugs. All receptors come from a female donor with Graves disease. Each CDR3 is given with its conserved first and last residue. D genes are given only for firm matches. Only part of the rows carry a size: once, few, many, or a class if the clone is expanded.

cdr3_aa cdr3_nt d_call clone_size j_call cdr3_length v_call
CSARPQGYSNQPQHF TGCAGTGCTCGTCCGCAGGGTTATAGCAATCAGCCCCAGCATTTT . . TRBJ1-5 15 TRBV20-1
CASRRTSGPSYEQYF TGTGCCAGCAGGCGTACTAGCGGGCCCTCCTACGAGCAGTACTTC TRBD2 . TRBJ2-7 15 TRBV12-3/TRBV12-4
CASNGPTGELFF TGTGCCAGCAACGGTCCGACCGGGGAGCTGTTTTTT . many TRBJ2-2 12 TRBV28
CASSLAVMGGTAYEQYF TGTGCCAGCAGCTTAGCGGTCATGGGGGGCACCGCCTACGAGCAGTACTTC . few TRBJ2-7 17 TRBV7-8
CASSLSGDRVNYEQYF TGTGCCAGCAGCTTATCGGGGGACAGGGTCAACTACGAGCAGTACTTC TRBD1 . TRBJ2-7 16 TRBV7-2
CASQRDSLANSGNTIYF TGTGCCAGTCAAAGGGACAGCCTGGCGAACTCTGGAAACACCATATATTTT TRBD1 few TRBJ1-3 17 TRBV19
CASYLGSSYEQYF TGTGCCAGCTACCTCGGGAGCTCCTACGAGCAGTACTTC . many TRBJ2-7 13 TRBV2
CSASWSGTNYGYTF TGCAGTGCTAGCTGGTCAGGGACCAACTATGGCTACACCTTC . . TRBJ1-2 14 TRBV20-1
CASSLTGSNYGYTF TGTGCCAGCAGCTTAACCGGATCTAACTATGGCTACACCTTC . many TRBJ1-2 14 TRBV7-3
CASSGDRATYEQYF TGTGCCAGCAGTGGGGACAGGGCAACCTACGAGCAGTACTTC TRBD1 few TRBJ2-7 14 TRBV6-1
CASSTIMGRGETQYF TGTGCCAGCAGCACAATCATGGGAAGAGGGGAGACCCAGTACTTC . . TRBJ2-5 15 TRBV11-2
CASKLQGKGQPQHF TGTGCCAGCAAATTACAGGGAAAGGGACAGCCCCAGCATTTT . many TRBJ1-5 14 TRBV28
CASSLYLGRNSPLHF TGTGCCAGCAGTTTATATTTGGGAAGGAATTCACCCCTCCACTTT . many TRBJ1-6 15 TRBV28
CASSYTSGSENEQYF TGTGCCAGCAGCTACACTAGCGGGAGTGAAAACGAGCAGTACTTC TRBD2 few TRBJ2-7 15 TRBV7-9
CSARVSSVNTEAFF TGCAGTGCTAGAGTTTCGTCCGTGAACACTGAAGCTTTCTTT . many TRBJ1-1 14 TRBV20-1
CATTSRYTYEQYF TGTGCCACCACATCCCGATATACCTACGAGCAGTACTTC . many TRBJ2-7 13 TRBV2
CASLPPKGGRGVKLNTEAFF TGTGCCAGCCTTCCCCCAAAAGGCGGCAGGGGGGTCAAGCTGAACACTGAAGCTTTCTTT TRBD1 few TRBJ1-1 20 TRBV28
CSARDVGDVTEAFF TGCAGTGCTAGAGATGTCGGAGATGTCACTGAAGCTTTCTTT . . TRBJ1-1 14 TRBV20-1
CASSHRQNNSPLHF TGTGCCAGCAGCCATCGACAGAATAATTCACCCCTCCACTTT . . TRBJ1-6 14 TRBV3-1
CASSSTLTYEQYF TGTGCCAGCAGTTCCACTCTCACCTACGAGCAGTACTTC . many TRBJ2-7 13 TRBV12-3/TRBV12-4
CASSEFEAASYEQYF TGTGCCAGCAGTGAATTCGAAGCGGCTTCCTACGAGCAGTACTTC . few TRBJ2-7 15 TRBV6-1
CASSLAGNHNEKLFF TGTGCCAGCAGCTTAGCTGGTAACCATAATGAAAAACTGTTTTTT . few TRBJ1-4 15 TRBV7-2
CASSFDRFGGYTF TGTGCCAGCAGCTTTGACAGGTTCGGTGGCTACACCTTC . many TRBJ1-2 13 TRBV7-3
CAWSRTGSWGEQYF TGTGCCTGGAGTCGAACGGGTTCATGGGGCGAGCAGTACTTC . . TRBJ2-7 14 TRBV30
CSARSETGKNEQYF TGCAGTGCTAGATCCGAGACAGGGAAGAACGAGCAGTACTTC TRBD1 few TRBJ2-7 14 TRBV20-1
CASSRGTSGRRTGELFF TGTGCCAGCAGCCGAGGGACTAGCGGGAGGAGGACCGGGGAGCTGTTTTTT TRBD2 few TRBJ2-2 17 TRBV13
CASIPPTDRDRVDNSPLHF TGTGCCAGTATACCCCCCACCGACCGGGACAGGGTTGATAATTCACCCCTCCACTTT TRBD1 . TRBJ1-6 19 TRBV6-2/TRBV6-3
CASSGTGASWDGYTF TGCGCCAGCAGCGGAACAGGGGCGTCATGGGATGGCTACACCTTC TRBD1 . TRBJ1-2 15 TRBV5-1
CSARPTSGRITYEQYF TGCAGTGCTAGACCTACTAGCGGGAGGATTACCTACGAGCAGTACTTC TRBD2 few TRBJ2-7 16 TRBV20-1
CASSLMDSQETQYF TGTGCCAGCAGCCTGATGGACAGCCAAGAGACCCAGTACTTC . many TRBJ2-5 14 TRBV7-2
CASSSGGLGNTIYF TGTGCCAGCAGTTCGGGGGGGCTTGGAAACACCATATATTTT . . TRBJ1-3 14 TRBV27
CASSSYRGGPEAFF TGTGCCAGCAGTTCCTATAGGGGAGGGCCTGAAGCTTTCTTT . many TRBJ1-1 14 TRBV2
CSASPSGGYEQYF TGCAGTGCTAGCCCTAGCGGGGGCTACGAGCAGTACTTC TRBD2 many TRBJ2-7 13 TRBV20-1
CASMRLAGRSQNIQYF TGTGCCAGCATGAGACTCGCAGGGAGGTCCCAAAACATTCAGTACTTC . . TRBJ2-4 16 TRBV7-9
CASSGDPGEVSGSRYF TGTGCCAGCAGCGGAGACCCCGGAGAAGTTTCCGGCAGTCGGTACTTC . few TRBJ2-5 16 TRBV9
CASSIEVGRVYGYTF TGTGCCAGTAGTATAGAGGTCGGCAGGGTCTATGGCTACACCTTC . few TRBJ1-2 15 TRBV19
CASSLGTGGYNEQFF TGTGCCAGCAGTCTAGGGACAGGGGGCTACAATGAGCAGTTCTTC TRBD1 . TRBJ2-1 15 TRBV27
CASSVVTGSTYEQYF TGTGCCAGCAGCGTGGTTACAGGGTCTACCTACGAGCAGTACTTC . many TRBJ2-7 15 TRBV11-2
CASSLRTPDNSPLHF TGTGCCAGCAGTTTACGGACACCTGATAATTCACCCCTCCACTTT . many TRBJ1-6 15 TRBV28
CASSLDRLGNTIYF TGTGCCAGCAGCTTGGACAGGCTTGGAAACACCATATATTTT TRBD1 few TRBJ1-3 14 TRBV11-2
CASSGTSGTSYEQYF TGTGCCAGCAGCGGAACTAGCGGGACCTCCTACGAGCAGTACTTC TRBD2 many TRBJ2-7 15 TRBV2
CASSVRDRRDIQYF TGTGCCAGCAGCGTTCGGGACAGGAGGGACATTCAGTACTTC TRBD1 . TRBJ2-4 14 TRBV9
CASSAWDRATNEKLFF TGTGCCAGTAGTGCCTGGGACAGAGCAACTAATGAAAAACTGTTTTTT TRBD1 . TRBJ1-4 16 TRBV19
CATSEAGGPEAFF TGTGCCACCAGTGAGGCAGGGGGCCCTGAAGCTTTCTTT TRBD1 few TRBJ1-1 13 TRBV24-1
CASMSAGSHTDTQYF TGTGCCAGCATGTCAGCGGGAAGCCACACAGATACGCAGTATTTT TRBD2 . TRBJ2-3 15 TRBV27
CASSWLSSGQPQHF TGTGCCAGTAGTTGGCTATCTTCGGGTCAGCCCCAGCATTTT . . TRBJ1-5 14 TRBV19
CASSLLGTQGLIGAFF TGTGCCAGCAGTTTATTGGGTACACAGGGACTAATAGGGGCTTTCTTT . . TRBJ1-1 16 TRBV28
CASMQGFNQPQHF TGTGCCAGCATGCAGGGATTCAATCAGCCCCAGCATTTT . many TRBJ1-5 13 TRBV28
CASSYGTQGYAEAFF TGTGCCAGCAGTTACGGGACACAGGGTTATGCTGAAGCTTTCTTT . few TRBJ1-1 15 TRBV6-5
CASTSDRTSLPYEQYF TGTGCCAGCACCTCTGACAGGACGTCTCTACCCTACGAGCAGTACTTC . many TRBJ2-7 16 TRBV2
CSARGGTSTIYNEQFF TGCAGTGCTAGGGGGGGGACTTCAACAATTTACAATGAGCAGTTCTTC TRBD2 . TRBJ2-1 16 TRBV20-1
CASSLVQRAYEQYF TGTGCCAGCAGTTTGGTACAGAGAGCCTACGAGCAGTACTTC . many TRBJ2-7 14 TRBV28
CASSPSRGGNQPQHF TGTGCCAGCAGTCCATCCCGCGGGGGGAATCAGCCCCAGCATTTT . few TRBJ1-5 15 TRBV25-1
CAISDKQVTYEQYF TGTGCCATCAGTGATAAACAGGTCACCTACGAGCAGTACTTC . . TRBJ2-7 14 TRBV10-3
CASSRGTGTNSPLHF TGTGCCAGCAGCCGTGGGACAGGGACGAATTCACCCCTCCACTTT TRBD1 many TRBJ1-6 15 TRBV7-2
CASSFGAGTCAAGELFF TGTGCCAGCAGTTTTGGGGCGGGAACCTGTGCGGCCGGGGAGCTGTTTTTT . few TRBJ2-2 17 TRBV12-3/TRBV12-4
CASSLAGDLSYEQYF TGTGCCAGCAGTTTGGCGGGGGACCTCTCCTACGAGCAGTACTTC TRBD2 many TRBJ2-7 15 TRBV12-3/TRBV12-4
CASRGTSEQYF TGTGCCAGCAGGGGGACTAGCGAGCAGTACTTC TRBD2 few TRBJ2-7 11 TRBV12-3/TRBV12-4
CASPTPRTANTGELFF TGTGCCAGCCCGACTCCTAGGACGGCGAACACCGGGGAGCTGTTTTTT . few TRBJ2-2 16 TRBV12-3/TRBV12-4